Below are 13 T cell receptor beta chains sequenced from a single sample in a study of post-analysis software for immune sequencing data. Whole-study findings and limits: When patients were compared with controls, four to six TRBV segments were more frequent, TRBV5-6, TRBV5-1 and TRBV20-1 among them.

Their antigens are not known. Researchers reported that TCR beta cDNA libraries carried unique molecular identifiers. TCRdb itself ran the PCR reads through MiXCR, one entry per CDR3 protein. The sample includes just over 250,000 distinct CDR3 sequences, 36% of them seen just once. Sequencing was done on a sample of blood. These receptors all stem from a girl aged 10 to 17 with multiple sclerosis.

The rearrangement links TRBV5-1 to TRBJ2-7; D is undetermined. Looked up from germline, CDR1 is SGHRS and CDR2 is YFSETQ. Trimming took off 5 bases at V and 2 bases at J, with 14 bases between the two ends. The CDR3 totals 14 residues. The CDR3 DNA sequence: TGCGCCAGCAGTAGCCGGACCCAACCCTACGAGCAGTACTTC. It codes for CASSSRTQPYEQYF. The entire variable domain, with the rest obtained from reference TRBV5-1 and TRBJ2-7, is as follows: KAGVTQTPRYLIKTRGQQVTLSCSPISGHRSVSWYQQTPGQGLQFLFEYFSETQRNKGNFPGRFSGRQFSNSRSEMNVSTLELGDSALYLCASSSRTQPYEQYFGPGTRLTVT.

This chain joins TRBV6-6 and TRBJ2-5; 10 bases are a match to TRBD1. Germline lookup yields CDR1 MNHNY and CDR2 SVGAGI (reference sequence). This CDR3 has 16 residues. V lost 7 bases, J lost 3 bases, and 11 bases stayed unmatched. Here the CDR3 DNA reads TGTGCCAGCACCTTACGGGACAGGGGCCAAAAAGAGACCCAGTACTTC. It is translated as CASTLRDRGQKETQYF.

The V call is TRBV29-1, the J call TRBJ2-7; D gene uncertain. Per germline, CDR1 SQVTM and CDR2 ANQGSEA. V dropped 3 bases and J dropped 2 bases, with 8 bases sitting between them. The CDR3 spans 12 residues. This CDR3 is CSVETGPYEQYF. For the CDR3, the DNA is TGCAGCGTTGAGACGGGCCCCTACGAGCAGTACTTC.

V usage is TRBV6-6 and J usage is TRBJ1-1; tentatively, D is TRBD1 (6 bases). The germline V gene has CDR1 MNHNY and CDR2 SVGAGI (reference sequence). The CDR3 totals 13 residues. The ends were cut back, 5 bases at V and 4 bases at J, with 11 bases in the middle. CDR3 sequence (DNA): TGTGCCAGCAGTCGGGGGCGCGGCACTGAAGCTTTCTTT. This encodes CASSRGRGTEAFF.

About this clonotype: Just one base apart from a much larger clone, this may be a read error. The V gene is TRBV5-5, the J gene TRBJ1-4; 7 bases fit TRBD1. Germline V CDR1 and CDR2: SGHKS, YYEKEE (reference sequence). This CDR3 region has 16 residues. Losses at the gene ends were 3 bases for V and 8 bases for J; bases not matched to a gene: 13. The CDR3 loop is CASSSLCRGTDEKLFF. The CDR3 region has the DNA TGTGCCAGCAGCTCCCTTTGCAGGGGGACTGACGAAAAACTGTTTTTT.

In its sample, this clonotype was seen many times. V is TRBV12-3 or TRBV12-4 and J is TRBJ2-1, with 9 bases fitting TRBD1. This CDR3 region has 14 residues. With 3 bases clipped from V and 7 bases from J, the junction kept 4 bases outside the gene matches. The CDR3 here is CASSFPGQGNEQFF. The CDR3 DNA reads TGTGCCAGCAGTTTTCCTGGACAGGGGAATGAGCAGTTCTTC.

This sequence joins TRBV7-3 and TRBJ2-3, with D tentatively TRBD2 (5 bases). Trimming left V 1 base short and J 8 bases short, with 16 bases between. Germline CDR1 and CDR2: SGHTA and FQGTGA. The CDR3 spans 15 residues. CDR3 residues: CASSLNPGNLATQYF. CDR3 nucleotides: TGTGCCAGCAGCTTAAACCCCGGGAACCTCGCTACGCAGTATTTT.

A few counts support this clonotype. This may stem from a read error, because a much larger clone lies one nucleotide away. The chain employs TRBV7-2 and TRBJ2-5; 10 positions match TRBD2. Germline lookup yields CDR1 SGHTA and CDR2 FQGNSA. CDR3 length equals 17 residues. The ends lost 5 bases at V and 11 bases at J; junction bases unmatched: 20. This CDR3 reads CASSRTTSGMRYNEQYF. The CDR3 nucleotides read TGTGCCAGCAGCCGAACAACTAGCGGGATGCGTTACAATGAGCAGTACTTC.

The sample holds many counts of this clonotype. The chain has TRBV7-6 and TRBJ2-3; 8 bases align to TRBD2. The ends lost 3 bases at V and 1 base at J; junction bases unmatched: 3. The CDR3 length is 15 residues. Germline V gives CDR1 SGHVS, CDR2 FNYEAQ. In DNA, the CDR3 is TGTGCCAGCAGCTTTAGCGGGATACGCACAGATACGCAGTATTTT. This sequence encodes CASSFSGIRTDTQYF.

CDR3 in amino acids: CASRGGEFYSNQPQHF. Here the CDR3 DNA reads TGTGCCAGCAGAGGGGGGGAGTTCTATAGCAATCAGCCCCAGCATTTT. V and J are TRBV2 and TRBJ1-5, with a possible D match to TRBD1 (6 bases). Trimming pared 6 bases from V and 0 bases from J, leaving 15 bases between. CDR1 is SNHLY, CDR2 FYNNEI, per germline. The CDR3 totals 16 residues.

This clonotype turned up a few times. A single base separates this from a much larger clone, so it may be a read error. This chain connects TRBV3-1 to TRBJ2-5, with 8 nucleotides matching TRBD2. This CDR3 spans 19 amino acids. Trimming cost V 4 bases and J 4 bases; bases outside gene matches: 20. Germline values: CDR1 LGHDT, CDR2 YNNKEL (reference sequence). The CDR3 region is CASSPRLPGRAGAAETQYF. Here the CDR3 DNA reads TGTGCCAGCAGCCCTCGACTTCCGGGACGAGCGGGAGCGGCAGAGACCCAGTACTTC.

Details on this clonotype: A much bigger clone sits one base away, suggesting this may be a read error. V gene TRBV12-3 or TRBV12-4 combines with J gene TRBJ2-4, with 8 bases fitting TRBD1. CDR3 length: 18 amino acids. The V gene end was trimmed by 5 bases and the J gene end by 2 bases; junction bases not matched to a gene: 14. The CDR3 nucleotides read TGTGCCAGCAGTCCCCGGGCAGGGGGCTTTACAACCAAAAACATTCAGTACTTC. Residues: CASSPRAGGFTTKNIQYF.

The J gene is TRBJ2-2, the V gene TRBV28; TRBD1 aligns across 7 bases. The CDR3 is 20 amino acids. Trimming at V came to 5 bases and at J to 3 bases, leaving 21 bases not matched to a gene. Germline V gene sequence: CDR1 MDHEN, CDR2 SYDVKM. The CDR3 bases are TGTGCCAGCAGTCCTCGGATCCACAGGGGTGGTGTTGCGGACACCGGGGAGCTGTTTTTT. Translating gives CASSPRIHRGGVADTGELFF. The complete variable domain, with remaining parts taken from reference TRBV28 and TRBJ2-2, reads DVKVTQSSRYLVKRTGEKVFLECVQDMDHENMFWYRQDPGLGLRLIYFSYDVKMKEKGDIPEGYSVSREKKERFSLILESASTNQTSMYLCASSPRIHRGGVADTGELFFGEGSRLTVL.